The entry that follows covers one T cell receptor (beta chain) sequence. It was RNA transcripts that yielded the amplified TCR beta CDR3 regions. The TCR CDR3 was amplified in a first-round RT-PCR using the HTBI primer set. One entry per CDR3 protein, called by TCRdb with MiXCR from the multiplex PCR reads. The sample records approximately 400,000 distinct CDR3 sequences, 15% to 18% being singletons. This sample stems from a study of T cells in Graves' hyperthyroidism and ophthalmopathy. The CDR3 spans 16 residues. V was cut by 0 bases and J by 3 bases, with 13 bases left in between. CDR1 SGHDT and CDR2 YYEEEE come from the germline V gene.

This clonotype was sampled from a young woman with Graves' hyperthyroidism. The specimen was blood. The chain employs TRBV5-6 and TRBJ1-5; D uncertain. CDR3 residues: CASSLGPLFVNQPQHF. For the CDR3, the DNA is TGTGCCAGCAGCTTGGGTCCATTATTCGTCAATCAGCCCCAGCATTTT.